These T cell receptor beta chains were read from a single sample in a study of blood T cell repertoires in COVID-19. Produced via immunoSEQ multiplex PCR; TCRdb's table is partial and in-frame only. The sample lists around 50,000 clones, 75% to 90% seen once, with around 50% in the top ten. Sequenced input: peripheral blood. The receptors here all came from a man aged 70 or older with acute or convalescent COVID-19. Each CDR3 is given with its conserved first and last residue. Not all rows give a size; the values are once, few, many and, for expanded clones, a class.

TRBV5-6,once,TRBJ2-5,CASSLGPEEAQYF
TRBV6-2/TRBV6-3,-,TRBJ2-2,CASSLRVRNTGELFF
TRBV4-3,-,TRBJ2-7,CASSPSDVGGEQYF
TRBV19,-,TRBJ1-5,CASTGTVPNQPQHF
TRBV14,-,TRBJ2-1,CASSQAGQRVYNEQFF
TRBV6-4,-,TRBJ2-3,CASSVAGATDTQYF
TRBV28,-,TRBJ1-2,CASRLNEGYTF
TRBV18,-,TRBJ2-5,CASSPGRGERETQYF
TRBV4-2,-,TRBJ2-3,CASSQVNGDTQYF
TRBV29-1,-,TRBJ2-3,CSVERTSGPTDTQYF
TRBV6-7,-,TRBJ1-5,CASSSPTGANQPQHF
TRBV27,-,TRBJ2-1,CASISGRPSYNEQFF
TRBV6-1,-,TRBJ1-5,CASSEAGRRNQPQHF
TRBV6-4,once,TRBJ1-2,CASTRSTGGFYGYTF
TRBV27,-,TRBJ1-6,CASKNRGEYSPLHF
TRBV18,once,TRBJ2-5,CASSPPLTGKETQYF
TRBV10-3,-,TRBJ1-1,CAARLGLDRTEAFF
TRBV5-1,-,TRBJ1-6,CASSLTGVDSPLHF
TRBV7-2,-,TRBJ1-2,CASSSDRGTGYTF
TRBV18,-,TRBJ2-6,CASSGQYPSSGANVLTF
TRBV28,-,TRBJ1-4,CASSLPTTGVVGEKLFF
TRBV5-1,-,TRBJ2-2,CASSLGPGELFF
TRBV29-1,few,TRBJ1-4,CSVAGTSVATNEKLFF
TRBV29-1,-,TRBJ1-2,CSVPRQGFYGYTF
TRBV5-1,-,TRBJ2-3,CASSEAGAGDTQYF
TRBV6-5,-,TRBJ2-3,CASRRSDTQYF
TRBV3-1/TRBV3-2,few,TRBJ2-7,CASSWASAYEQYF
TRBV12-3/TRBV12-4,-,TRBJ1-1,CASSLRGTEAFF